The 27 T cell receptor beta chains reported below all come from one sample, sequenced in a study of regulatory T cells in long-lasting Graves disease (dated by TCRdb to about 2021). Reading the label with the study, this specimen's time point is: newly diagnosed GD, antithyroid drugs for less than 3 months. For both TCR sequencing and RNA sequencing, RNA was extracted from PBMCs using TRIzol. Libraries were built with multiplex PCR. Sequencing took place on an Illumina HiSeq 4000. To build TCR beta libraries, CDR3 regions were amplified by Arm-PCR using iRepertoire HTBI primers. TCRdb reworked the public reads: Q25 trimming with fastp, MiXCR clone assembly, productive beta chains retained. When rows share a CDR3 protein, they turn into one entry using the most common DNA and genes. The sample records hundreds of thousands of distinct CDR3 sequences, approximately 15% of which are singletons. The ten largest clonotypes hold 15% to 20% of the sample.

These sequences were also reported in another study, on T cells in Graves' hyperthyroidism and ophthalmopathy.

Sample: peripheral blood mononuclear cells (PBMCs), taken at new diagnosis, from a patient treated with antithyroid drugs. Receptor source: a woman aged 25 to 45 with Graves disease. Donor details come from another sample of the same person, matched by shared clones.

The rearrangement uses TRBV20-1 and TRBJ1-6, with D hard to call. Looked up from germline, CDR1 is DFQATT and CDR2 is SNEGSKA (reference sequence). Trimming cost V 5 bases and J 4 bases, with 12 bases left between them. The CDR3 has 14 residues. As DNA, the CDR3 is TGCAGTGCTCATAACAGCGGTTATAATTCACCCCTCCACTTT. Its protein product is CSAHNSGYNSPLHF.

In this sample, this clonotype turned up a few times. This chain connects TRBV9 to TRBJ1-3; no clear D. The CDR3 consists of 15 residues. The V gene's germline CDR1 is SGDLS and CDR2 YYNGEE. Trimming shortened V by 4 bases and J by 3 bases, and 14 bases separated the two germline ends. The CDR3: CASSRSSANGNTIYF. DNA of the CDR3: TGTGCCAGCAGCCGCTCGAGTGCTAATGGAAACACCATATATTTT.

The chain links TRBV24-1 to TRBJ2-1; D gene uncertain. The CDR3 runs to 13 residues. V was pared by 8 bases and J by 7 bases, with 14 bases between. Germline CDR1 reads KGHDR; CDR2 reads SFDVKD. The CDR3 DNA sequence: TGTGCCACCATAGGCCCCTATAAAAATGAGCAGTTCTTC. Translating gives CATIGPYKNEQFF.

This clonotype was observed a handful of times. The V call is TRBV11-2, the J call TRBJ1-4, with 7 nucleotides matching TRBD1. V lost 5 bases, J lost 7 bases, and 10 bases stayed unmatched. The CDR3 extends over 15 amino acids. Germline-derived CDR1 and CDR2 are SGHAT and FQNNGV. DNA for the CDR3: TGTGCCAGCAGCCTAGCCCCCCAGGGGGGTGAAAAACTGTTTTTT. Residues: CASSLAPQGGEKLFF.

This clonotype was recorded a few times. The CDR3 nucleotides read TGCGCCAGCGTCCCTGCCGAGACGGATAACACCGGGGAGCTGTTTTTT. This sequence encodes CASVPAETDNTGELFF. The chain links TRBV5-1 to TRBJ2-2; D gene ambiguous. Germline-derived CDR1 and CDR2 are SGHRS and YFSETQ. This CDR3 contains 16 residues. V dropped 7 bases and J dropped 2 bases, with 18 bases sitting between them.

The rearrangement uses TRBV27 and TRBJ2-7, with a possible D match to TRBD2 (5 bases). Trimming cost V 5 bases and J 3 bases, with 23 bases left between them. From germline, CDR1 is MNHEY and CDR2 SMNVEV (reference sequence). CDR3 length equals 17 residues. This CDR3 is CASSGWEPDRDLYEQYF. DNA of the CDR3: TGTGCCAGCAGTGGTTGGGAACCGGACCGGGATCTCTACGAGCAGTACTTC.

The sample holds many counts of this clonotype. V is TRBV3-1 and J is TRBJ1-1; D ambiguous. The CDR3 totals 14 residues. The V end lost 2 bases, the J end lost 0 bases, and 7 bases lay between the germline ends. Per germline, CDR1 LGHDT and CDR2 YNNKEL (reference sequence). The CDR3 spells CASSQLVVNTEAFF. DNA for the CDR3: TGTGCCAGCAGCCAATTGGTGGTGAACACTGAAGCTTTCTTT.

This chain connects TRBV3-1 to TRBJ1-1; D gene ambiguous. This CDR3 is built from 15 residues. The germline V and J ends were trimmed by 0 bases and 4 bases, with 12 bases remaining between them. Germline CDR1 and CDR2: LGHDT and YNNKEL (reference sequence). The CDR3 DNA is TGTGCCAGCAGCCAAGATTTGCTGGCCGTCACTGAAGCTTTCTTT. It codes for CASSQDLLAVTEAFF.

The table lists this clonotype with a few counts. This rearrangement joins TRBV10-1 to TRBJ2-1; weak D call: TRBD2 (6 bases). The CDR3 covers 16 residues. Trimming took 6 bases from V and 3 from J, leaving 18 bases between them. Germline CDR1 and CDR2: WNHNN and SYGVQD (reference sequence). The chain's CDR3 is CASSALIGSRYNEQFF. As DNA, the CDR3 is TGCGCCAGCAGCGCCCTTATCGGGAGCCGCTACAATGAGCAGTTCTTC.

This clonotype came up many times. The rearrangement uses TRBV20-1 and TRBJ2-1, with D possibly matching TRBD2 (6 bases). Looked up from germline, CDR1 is DFQATT and CDR2 is SNEGSKA (reference sequence). The V and J ends lost 0 bases and 4 bases respectively, with 19 bases between them. This CDR3 is built from 17 residues. The CDR3 DNA sequence: TGCAGTGCTAGAGAGCCAATCAGGAGGCGGGATTACAATGAGCAGTTCTTC. This gives the protein CSAREPIRRRDYNEQFF.

The V and J genes are TRBV19 and TRBJ2-1; TRBD1 agrees at 9 bases. This CDR3 has 16 amino acids. Losses at the gene ends were 7 bases for V and 4 bases for J; bases not matched to a gene: 11. Germline V gene lookup returns CDR1 LNHDA and CDR2 SQIVND (reference sequence). Written as DNA, the CDR3 is TGTGCCAGTACCGGATCACAGGGGGCGCGGTACAATGAGCAGTTCTTC. It is translated as CASTGSQGARYNEQFF.

This clonotype has at least ten counts. The chain carries TRBV15 and TRBJ2-5; D unclear. Per the germline V gene, CDR1 is LNHNV and CDR2 is YYDKDF (reference sequence). The CDR3 loop spans 13 amino acids. Trimming removed 0 bases at V and 4 bases at J, with 6 bases between. The CDR3 sequence: CATSRDFGETQYF. The CDR3 DNA sequence: TGTGCCACCAGCAGAGATTTTGGAGAGACCCAGTACTTC.

V is TRBV9 and J is TRBJ2-1; TRBD1 might be the D (5 bases). This CDR3 has 13 residues. Trimming stripped 5 bases from V and 7 bases from J, with 13 bases between. CDR1 is SGDLS and CDR2 is YYNGEE in the germline V gene. CDR3 protein: CASSRTGLNEQFF. The DNA for the CDR3 is TGTGCCAGCAGTAGAACAGGCCTTAATGAGCAGTTCTTC.

This clonotype was seen repeatedly, ten times or more. V is TRBV12-3 or TRBV12-4 and J is TRBJ2-7; maybe TRBD1 (6 bases). The V and J ends lost 5 bases and 0 bases respectively, with 11 bases between them. This CDR3 is 14 amino acids long. CDR3 protein: CASSKQGNSYEQYF. The CDR3 DNA sequence: TGTGCCAGCAGTAAACAGGGAAACTCCTACGAGCAGTACTTC.

This clonotype was seen only a few times. The chain employs TRBV6-5 and TRBJ2-7; 9 bases map to TRBD1. CDR3 length: 16 amino acids. CDR1 is MNHEY, CDR2 SVGAGI, per germline. J gave up 4 bases and V 2 bases, and 9 bases lay outside the gene matches. DNA of the CDR3: TGTGCCAGCAGTTACCTAGGACAGGGGATTGGGTACGAGCAGTACTTC. It codes for CASSYLGQGIGYEQYF.

The chain links TRBV3-1 to TRBJ2-1; D not resolved. The V and J ends lost 1 base and 9 bases respectively, with 4 bases between them. Germline-derived CDR1 and CDR2 are LGHDT and YNNKEL (reference sequence). The CDR3 spans 11 residues. The CDR3 protein is CASSQGIEQFF. As DNA, the CDR3 is TGTGCCAGCAGCCAAGGTATTGAGCAGTTCTTC.

In this sample, this clonotype turned up many times. CDR3 sequence: CASSDTLVTGELFF. DNA of the CDR3: TGTGCCAGCAGTGATACCCTGGTCACCGGGGAGCTGTTTTTT. The chain couples TRBV6-1 to TRBJ2-2; D remains unclear. CDR1 MNHNS and CDR2 SASEGT come from the germline V gene. The germline V and J ends were trimmed by 3 bases and 4 bases, with 9 bases remaining between them. The CDR3 is made up of 14 amino acids.

This chain joins TRBV5-5 and TRBJ1-2, with D perhaps matching TRBD1 (5 bases). The CDR3 is 14 amino acids. Germline-derived CDR1 and CDR2 are SGHKS and YYEKEE (reference sequence). Trimming removed 1 base at V and 4 bases at J, with 11 bases between. The CDR3, as DNA: TGTGCCAGCAGCTTGAACGGGGGTGGCTATGGCTACACCTTC. Translation: CASSLNGGGYGYTF.

The V gene is TRBV7-8, the J gene TRBJ2-7; D unclear. Germline CDR1 and CDR2: SGHVS and FQNEAQ. Trimming stripped 3 bases from V and 5 bases from J, with 11 bases between. The CDR3 loop spans 13 amino acids. The CDR3 DNA reads as TGTGCCAGCAGCTTTTCCTCTTGGGACGAGCAGTACTTC. Amino acid sequence: CASSFSSWDEQYF.

This clonotype was picked up a small number of times. The chain combines TRBV12-3 or TRBV12-4 with TRBJ2-5; D not certain. V lost 2 bases to trimming and J lost 1 base, with 11 bases between them. This CDR3 has 15 amino acids. This CDR3 reads CASSLSRFLQETQYF. The CDR3, as DNA: TGTGCCAGCAGTTTATCCCGGTTTCTCCAAGAGACCCAGTACTTC.

This clonotype was seen only a few times. The junction does not match germline at one end; this may be a read error. CDR3 DNA sequence: TGTGCTAGCAGCTTATTTTGGGGGGATACGCAGTATTTT. As protein: CASSLFWGDTQYF. This chain joins TRBV7-7 and TRBJ2-3; either TRBD1 or TRBD2 may fit D (5 bases each). CDR3 length equals 13 residues. CDR1 is SSHAT, CDR2 FNYEAQ, per germline (reference sequence). Based on the CDR3 plus reference TRBV7-7 and TRBJ2-3, the full variable domain is GAGVSQSPRYKVTKRGQDVTLRCDPISSHATLYWYQQALGQGPEFLTYFNYEAQPDKSGLPSDRFSAERPEGSISTLTIQRTEQRDSAMYRCASSLFWGDTQYFGPGTRLTVL.

This clonotype was counted many times. The DNA for the CDR3 is TGTGCCAGCAGCCCAGGGGGGTGGCAGTTCTTC. It specifies CASSPGGWQFF. V is TRBV2 and J is TRBJ2-1, with D perhaps TRBD1 (7 bases). V lost 6 bases, J lost 12 bases, and 12 bases lay in between. The CDR3 has 11 residues. The germline gives CDR1 SNHLY, CDR2 FYNNEI.

This clonotype was seen at least ten times. The chain has TRBV20-1 and TRBJ2-1, with D tentatively TRBD1 (7 bases). CDR3 length: 13 amino acids. The V and J ends lost 3 bases and 6 bases respectively, with 12 bases between them. Germline V gene sequence: CDR1 DFQATT, CDR2 SNEGSKA (reference sequence). The CDR3 region is CSARRGQFNEQFF. As DNA, the CDR3 is TGCAGTGCTAGGCGGGGACAGTTCAATGAGCAGTTCTTC.

V and J are TRBV15 and TRBJ2-1, with D perhaps TRBD1 (6 bases). CDR1 is LNHNV and CDR2 is YYDKDF in the germline V gene (reference sequence). Trimming took 5 bases from V and 4 from J, leaving 18 bases between them. CDR3 size: 16 residues. This CDR3 reads CATSVARGGGYNEQFF. The CDR3 DNA reads as TGTGCCACCAGCGTAGCCAGGGGTGGGGGTTACAATGAGCAGTTCTTC.

The sample holds many counts of this clonotype. V usage is TRBV6-2 or TRBV6-3 and J usage is TRBJ1-2, with 9 bases identical to TRBD1. The germline gives CDR1 MNHEY, CDR2 SVGEGT. The trim removed 7 bases at V and 8 bases at J, leaving 11 bases unmatched. This CDR3 spans 14 amino acids. CDR3 sequence: CASTDTGGRQGYTF. The CDR3 DNA reads TGTGCCAGCACCGATACAGGGGGCCGGCAGGGCTACACCTTC.

There are many counts of this clonotype. The chain employs TRBV19 and TRBJ1-1; maybe TRBD1 (5 bases). V was cut by 3 bases and J by 4 bases, with 15 bases left in between. Germline assignment: CDR1 LNHDA and CDR2 SQIVND (reference sequence). CDR3 length: 15 residues. Here the CDR3 DNA reads TGTGCCAGTAGTATCCCTGGGGGAATAAGCACTGAAGCTTTCTTT. This encodes CASSIPGGISTEAFF.

The count of this clonotype is one. The rearrangement uses TRBV4-2 and TRBJ2-1; TRBD2 is a possible D gene (6 bases). The CDR3 loop spans 14 amino acids. Germline assignment: CDR1 LGHNA and CDR2 YNFKEQ. V lost 5 bases, J lost 7 bases, and 15 bases lay in between. Here the CDR3 reads CASSEAGPANEQFF. CDR3 coding DNA: TGTGCCAGCAGCGAAGCGGGCCCAGCTAATGAGCAGTTCTTC.